The clone carrying this TCR beta chain was detected a few times. Its cognate antigen is unknown. The entry originates in a study of CD8+CD57+ T cells in acquired aplastic anemia. Study-level results: Around 30 was the count of CD8+ CDR3 sequences that patients shared with controls.

Trimming removed 5 bases at V and 9 bases at J, with 12 bases between. Germline V gives CDR1 SGHVS, CDR2 FQNEAQ. The CDR3 loop spans 12 amino acids. Using genomic DNA as the template, TCR beta VDJ and CDR3 profiling was carried out. TCRdb reanalysed the reads using MiXCR and keeps one entry per CDR3 protein. The data show a few hundred thousand distinct CDR3 sequences, 65% to 80% seen once. The J gene is TRBJ2-3, the V gene TRBV7-8; D gene ambiguous. Sequenced: sorted CD4+, CD8+, or CD8+CD57+ T cells (not recorded which) from PBMCs. The TCR sequence derives from a human donor in good health, serving as a control. CDR3 amino acids: CASSLPPWTQYF. As DNA, the CDR3 is TGTGCCAGCAGCCTCCCCCCCTGGACGCAGTATTTT.